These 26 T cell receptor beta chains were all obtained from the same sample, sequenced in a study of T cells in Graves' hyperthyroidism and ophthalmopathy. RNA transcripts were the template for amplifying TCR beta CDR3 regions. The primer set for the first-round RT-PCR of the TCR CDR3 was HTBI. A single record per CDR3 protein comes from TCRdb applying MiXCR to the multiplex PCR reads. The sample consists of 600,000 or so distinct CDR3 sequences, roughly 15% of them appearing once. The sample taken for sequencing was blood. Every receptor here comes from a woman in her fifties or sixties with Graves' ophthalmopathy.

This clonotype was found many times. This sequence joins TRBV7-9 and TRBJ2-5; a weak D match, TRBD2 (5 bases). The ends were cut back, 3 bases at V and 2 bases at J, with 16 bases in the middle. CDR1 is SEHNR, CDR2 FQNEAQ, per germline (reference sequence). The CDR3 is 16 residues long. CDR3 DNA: TGTGCCAGCAGCTTTTCACGGAAAGCGGTGCAAGAGACCCAGTACTTC. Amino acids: CASSFSRKAVQETQYF.

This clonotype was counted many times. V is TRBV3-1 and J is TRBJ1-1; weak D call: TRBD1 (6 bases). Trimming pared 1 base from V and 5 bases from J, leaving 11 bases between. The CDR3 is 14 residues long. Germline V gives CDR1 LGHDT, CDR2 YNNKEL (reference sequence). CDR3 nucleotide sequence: TGTGCCAGCAGCCAAGCGGAGGGGGTGACTGAAGCTTTCTTT. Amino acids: CASSQAEGVTEAFF.

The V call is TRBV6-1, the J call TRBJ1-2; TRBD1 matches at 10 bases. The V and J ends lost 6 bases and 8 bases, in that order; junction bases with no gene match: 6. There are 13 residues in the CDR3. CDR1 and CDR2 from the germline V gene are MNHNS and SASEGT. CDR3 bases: TGTGCCAGCAGAGAGACAGGGGGCCGGGGCTACACCTTC. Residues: CASRETGGRGYTF.

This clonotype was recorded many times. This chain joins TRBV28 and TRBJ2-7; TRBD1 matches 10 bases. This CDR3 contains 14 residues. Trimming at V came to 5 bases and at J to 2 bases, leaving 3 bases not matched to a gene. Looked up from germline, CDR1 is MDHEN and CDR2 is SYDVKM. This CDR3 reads CASSAGTGAYEQYF. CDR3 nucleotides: TGTGCCAGCAGTGCCGGGACAGGGGCCTACGAGCAGTACTTC.

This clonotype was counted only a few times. This chain's CDR3 is CASSLSAAGAGNTIYF. The CDR3 DNA reads as TGTGCCAGCAGCTTATCGGCGGCAGGGGCTGGAAACACCATATATTTT. The rearrangement uses TRBV7-3 and TRBJ1-3; TRBD1 is a possible D gene (6 bases). The CDR3 contains 16 residues. Trimming left V 2 bases short and J 2 bases short, with 13 bases between. Germline V gene data show CDR1 as SGHTA and CDR2 as FQGTGA.

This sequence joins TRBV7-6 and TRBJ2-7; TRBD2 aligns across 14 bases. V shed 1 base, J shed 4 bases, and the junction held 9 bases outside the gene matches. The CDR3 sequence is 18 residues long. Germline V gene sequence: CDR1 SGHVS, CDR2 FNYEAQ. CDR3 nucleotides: TGTGCCAGCAGCTTAGACTCGGGACTAGCGGGGGTGGTATACGAGCAGTACTTC. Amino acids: CASSLDSGLAGVVYEQYF.

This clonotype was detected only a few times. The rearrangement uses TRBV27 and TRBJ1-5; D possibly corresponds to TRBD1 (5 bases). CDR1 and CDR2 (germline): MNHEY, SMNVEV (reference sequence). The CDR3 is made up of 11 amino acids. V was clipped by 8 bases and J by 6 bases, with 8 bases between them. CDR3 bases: TGTGCCAGCGGGGGTTTTCAGCCCCAGCATTTT. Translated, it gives CASGGFQPQHF.

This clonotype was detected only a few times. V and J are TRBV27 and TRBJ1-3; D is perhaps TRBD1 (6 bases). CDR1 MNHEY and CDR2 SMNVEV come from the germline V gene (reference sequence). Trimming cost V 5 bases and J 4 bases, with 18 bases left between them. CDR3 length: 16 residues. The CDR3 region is CASSPLYRASGNTIYF. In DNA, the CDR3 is TGTGCCAGCAGTCCCCTTTACAGGGCTTCAGGAAACACCATATATTTT.

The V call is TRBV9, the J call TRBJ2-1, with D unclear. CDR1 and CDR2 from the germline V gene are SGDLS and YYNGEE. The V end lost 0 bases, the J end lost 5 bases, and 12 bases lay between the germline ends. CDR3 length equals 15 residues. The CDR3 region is CASSVGPSENNEQFF. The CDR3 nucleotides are TGTGCCAGCAGCGTAGGACCGTCGGAGAACAATGAGCAGTTCTTC. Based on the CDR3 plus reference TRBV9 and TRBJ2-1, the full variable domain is DSGVTQTPKHLITATGQRVTLRCSPRSGDLSVYWYQQSLDQGLQFLIQYYNGEERAKGNILERFSAQQFPDLHSELNLSSLELGDSALYFCASSVGPSENNEQFFGPGTRLTVL.

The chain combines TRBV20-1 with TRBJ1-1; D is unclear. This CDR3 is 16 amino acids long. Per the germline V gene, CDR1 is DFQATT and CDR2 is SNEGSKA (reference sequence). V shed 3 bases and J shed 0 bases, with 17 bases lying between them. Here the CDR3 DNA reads TGCAGTGCTAGTATTATTTATGGCATTATGAACACTGAAGCTTTCTTT. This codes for CSASIIYGIMNTEAFF.

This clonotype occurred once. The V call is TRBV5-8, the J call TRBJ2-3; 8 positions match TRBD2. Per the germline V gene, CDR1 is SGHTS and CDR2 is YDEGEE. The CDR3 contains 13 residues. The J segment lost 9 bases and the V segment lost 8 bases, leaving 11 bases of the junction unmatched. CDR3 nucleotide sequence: TGTGCCAGTAAGCGGGAGATCGTGAAAACGCAGTATTTT. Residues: CASKREIVKTQYF.

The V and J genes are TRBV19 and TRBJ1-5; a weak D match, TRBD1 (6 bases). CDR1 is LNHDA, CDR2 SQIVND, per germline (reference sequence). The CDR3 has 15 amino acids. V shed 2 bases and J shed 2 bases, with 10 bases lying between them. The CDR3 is CASSITGRGNQPQHF. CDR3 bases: TGTGCCAGTAGTATAACAGGGAGAGGCAATCAGCCCCAGCATTTT.

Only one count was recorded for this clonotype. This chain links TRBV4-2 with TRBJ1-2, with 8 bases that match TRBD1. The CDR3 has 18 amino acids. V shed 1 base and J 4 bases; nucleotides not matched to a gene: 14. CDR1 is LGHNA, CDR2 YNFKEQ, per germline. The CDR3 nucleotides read TGTGCCAGCAGCCAAGTCTGGTCAGGGGGCGAAGATGGCTATGGCTACACCTTC. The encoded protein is CASSQVWSGGEDGYGYTF.

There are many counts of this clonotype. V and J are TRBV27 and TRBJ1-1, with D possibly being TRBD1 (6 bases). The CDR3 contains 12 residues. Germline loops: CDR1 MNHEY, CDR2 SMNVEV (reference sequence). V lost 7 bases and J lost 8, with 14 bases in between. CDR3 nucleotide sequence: TGTGCCAGCACCAACCCGGGACAAGAAGCTTTCTTT. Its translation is CASTNPGQEAFF.

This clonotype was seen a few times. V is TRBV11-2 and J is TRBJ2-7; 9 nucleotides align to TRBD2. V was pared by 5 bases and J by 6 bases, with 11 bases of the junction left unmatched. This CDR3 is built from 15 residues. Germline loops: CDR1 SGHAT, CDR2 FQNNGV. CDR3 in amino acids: CASSNLAGSKGEQYF. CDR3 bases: TGTGCCAGCAGCAATCTAGCGGGAAGTAAGGGCGAGCAGTACTTC.

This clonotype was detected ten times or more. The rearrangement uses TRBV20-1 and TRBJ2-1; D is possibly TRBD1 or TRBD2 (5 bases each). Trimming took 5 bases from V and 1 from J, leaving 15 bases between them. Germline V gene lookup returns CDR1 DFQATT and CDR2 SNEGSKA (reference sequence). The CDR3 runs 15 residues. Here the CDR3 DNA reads TGCAGTGCTTCTGGGACGGCTGATTCCTACAATGAGCAGTTCTTC. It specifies CSASGTADSYNEQFF.

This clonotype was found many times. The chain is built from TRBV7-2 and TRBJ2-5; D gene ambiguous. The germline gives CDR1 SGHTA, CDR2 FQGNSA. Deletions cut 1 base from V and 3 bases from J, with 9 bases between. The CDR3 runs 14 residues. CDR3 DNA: TGTGCCAGCAGCTTAGTTGCGAACAAAGAGACCCAGTACTTC. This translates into CASSLVANKETQYF.

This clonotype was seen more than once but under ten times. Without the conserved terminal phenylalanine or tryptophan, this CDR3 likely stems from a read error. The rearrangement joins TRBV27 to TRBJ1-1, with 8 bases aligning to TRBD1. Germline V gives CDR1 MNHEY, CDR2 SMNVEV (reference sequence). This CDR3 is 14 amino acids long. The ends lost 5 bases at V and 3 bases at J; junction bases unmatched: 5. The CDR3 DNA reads TGTGCCAGCAGTGACAGGGGAAGGGACACTGAAGCTTTCCTT. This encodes CASSDRGRDTEAFL.

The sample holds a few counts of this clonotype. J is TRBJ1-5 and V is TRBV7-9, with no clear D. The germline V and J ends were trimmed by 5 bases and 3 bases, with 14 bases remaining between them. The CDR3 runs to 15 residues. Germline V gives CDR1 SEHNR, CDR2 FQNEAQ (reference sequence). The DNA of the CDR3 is TGTGCCAGCAGCGCCGCGGGCCTGGTCAATCAGCCCCAGCATTTT. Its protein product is CASSAAGLVNQPQHF. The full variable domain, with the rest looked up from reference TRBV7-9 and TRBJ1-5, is DTGVSQNPRHKITKRGQNVTFRCDPISEHNRLYWYRQTLGQGPEFLTYFQNEAQLEKSRLLSDRFSAERPKGSFSTLEIQRTEQGDSAMYLCASSAAGLVNQPQHFGDGTRLSIL.

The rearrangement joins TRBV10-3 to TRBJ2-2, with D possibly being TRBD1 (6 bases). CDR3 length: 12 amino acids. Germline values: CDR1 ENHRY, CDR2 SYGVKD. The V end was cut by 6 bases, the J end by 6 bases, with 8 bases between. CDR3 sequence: CAIRQGPGELFF. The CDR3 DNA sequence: TGTGCCATCAGACAGGGCCCCGGGGAGCTGTTTTTT.

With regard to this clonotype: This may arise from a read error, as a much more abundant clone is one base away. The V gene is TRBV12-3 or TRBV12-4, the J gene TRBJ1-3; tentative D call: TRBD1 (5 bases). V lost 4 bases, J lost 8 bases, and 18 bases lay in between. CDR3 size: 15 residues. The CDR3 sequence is CASSSAYPRGDTIYF. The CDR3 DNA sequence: TGTGCCAGCAGTTCAGCCTACCCAAGGGGAGACACCATATATTTT.

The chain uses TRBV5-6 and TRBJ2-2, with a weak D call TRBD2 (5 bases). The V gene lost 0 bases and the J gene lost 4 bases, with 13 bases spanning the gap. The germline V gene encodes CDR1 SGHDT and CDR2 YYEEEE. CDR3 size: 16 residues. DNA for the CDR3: TGTGCCAGCAGCTTGGGGACTCCGGCTCGCACCGGGGAGCTGTTTTTT. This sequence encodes CASSLGTPARTGELFF. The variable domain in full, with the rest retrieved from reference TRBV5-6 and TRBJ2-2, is DAGVTQSPTHLIKTRGQQVTLRCSPKSGHDTVSWYQQALGQGPQFIFQYYEEEERQRGNFPDRFSGHQFPNYSSELNVNALLLGDSALYLCASSLGTPARTGELFFGEGSRLTVL.

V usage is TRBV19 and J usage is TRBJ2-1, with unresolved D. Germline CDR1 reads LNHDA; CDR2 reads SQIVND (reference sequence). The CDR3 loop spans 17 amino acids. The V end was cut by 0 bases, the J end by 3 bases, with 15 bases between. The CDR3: CASSIDATRPIYNEQFF. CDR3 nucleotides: TGTGCCAGTAGTATAGACGCGACCCGGCCCATCTACAATGAGCAGTTCTTC.

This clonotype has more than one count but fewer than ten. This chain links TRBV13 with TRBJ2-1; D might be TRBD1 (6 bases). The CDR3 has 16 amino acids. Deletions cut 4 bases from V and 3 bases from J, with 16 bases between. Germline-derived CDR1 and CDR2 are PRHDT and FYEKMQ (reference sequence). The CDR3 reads CASSSITGHHYNEQFF. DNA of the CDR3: TGTGCCAGCAGCTCAATCACGGGACACCACTACAATGAGCAGTTCTTC. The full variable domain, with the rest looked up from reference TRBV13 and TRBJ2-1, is AAGVIQSPRHLIKEKRETATLKCYPIPRHDTVYWYQQGPGQDPQFLISFYEKMQSDKGSIPDRFSAQQFSDYHSELNMSSLELGDSALYFCASSSITGHHYNEQFFGPGTRLTVL.

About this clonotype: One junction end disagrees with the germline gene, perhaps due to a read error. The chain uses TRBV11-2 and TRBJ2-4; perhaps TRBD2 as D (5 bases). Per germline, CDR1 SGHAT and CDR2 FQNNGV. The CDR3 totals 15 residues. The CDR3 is CASSSSRLAKNIQCF. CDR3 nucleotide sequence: TGTGCCAGCAGCTCGTCCCGGCTAGCCAAAAACATTCAGTGCTTC. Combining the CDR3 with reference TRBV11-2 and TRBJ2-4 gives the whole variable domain EAGVAQSPRYKIIEKRQSVAFWCNPISGHATLYWYQQILGQGPKLLIQFQNNGVVDDSQLPKDRFSAERLKGVDSTLKIQPAKLEDSAVYLCASSSSRLAKNIQCFGAGTRLSVL.

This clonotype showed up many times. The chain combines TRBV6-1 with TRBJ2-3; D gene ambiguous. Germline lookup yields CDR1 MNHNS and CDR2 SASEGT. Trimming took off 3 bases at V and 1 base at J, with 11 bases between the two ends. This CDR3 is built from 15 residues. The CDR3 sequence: CASSDEDFGTDTQYF. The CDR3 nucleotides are TGTGCCAGCAGTGATGAGGATTTCGGCACAGATACGCAGTATTTT.